This TCR beta chain was identified in a study of T cells after yellow fever vaccination. Study details: The SMART-Seq v4 Ultra Low Input method served to prepare the low-cell-number fractions.

Study conclusions and caveats: Shared CD4/CD8 clonotypes were a small share, likely from convergent recombination. One caveat is that FACS-sorted repertoires could contain abundant clonotypes contaminating from the bulk population.

As TCR cDNA was made by 5'RACE template switching, a universal primer site and UMIs were added. One entry per CDR3 protein results from TCRdb running MiXCR on the 5' RACE reads. The table has some 240,000 distinct CDR3 sequences, under 3.5% seen once. A word on this clonotype: Its antigen is undetermined.

The CDR3 has 18 amino acids. The germline CDR1 and CDR2 sequences are LGHDT and YNNKEL (reference sequence). V was clipped by 1 base and J by 2 bases; unmatched bases: 9. The receptor's source is a man between 18 and 35 years old who received the YFV17D yellow fever vaccine. The chain employs TRBV3-1 and TRBJ2-2, with 8 bases matching TRBD2. Material: CD4+ T cells sorted from PBMCs, obtained 10 days after the yellow fever booster vaccination. CDR3 DNA sequence: TGTGCCAGCAGCCAAGTCTGGCGGGGGGCGACTAACACCGGGGAGCTGTTTTTT. As protein: CASSQVWRGATNTGELFF.